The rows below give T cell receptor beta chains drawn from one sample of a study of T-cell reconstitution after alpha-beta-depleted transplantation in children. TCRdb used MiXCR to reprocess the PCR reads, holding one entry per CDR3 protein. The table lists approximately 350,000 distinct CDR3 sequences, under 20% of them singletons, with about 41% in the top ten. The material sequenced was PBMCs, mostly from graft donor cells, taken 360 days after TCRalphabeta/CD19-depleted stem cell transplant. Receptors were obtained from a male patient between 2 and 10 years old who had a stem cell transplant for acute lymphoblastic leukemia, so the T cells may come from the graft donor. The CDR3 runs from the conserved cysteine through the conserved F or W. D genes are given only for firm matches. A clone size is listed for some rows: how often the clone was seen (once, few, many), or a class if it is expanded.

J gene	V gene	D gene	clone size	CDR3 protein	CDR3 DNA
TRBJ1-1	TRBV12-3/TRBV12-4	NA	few	CASSSRRSGTEAFF	TGTGCCAGCAGTTCCCGACGGTCTGGCACTGAAGCTTTCTTT
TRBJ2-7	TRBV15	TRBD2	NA	CATSRVLAGDSEQYF	TGTGCCACCAGCAGAGTACTAGCGGGAGATAGCGAGCAGTACTTC
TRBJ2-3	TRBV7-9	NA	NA	CASTSPGGSTDTQYF	TGTGCCAGCACCTCGCCCGGGGGCAGCACAGATACGCAGTATTTT
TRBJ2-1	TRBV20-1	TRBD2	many	CSASFLAGIYNEQFF	TGCAGTGCTAGTTTTCTAGCGGGGATCTACAATGAGCAGTTCTTC
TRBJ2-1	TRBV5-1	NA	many	CASSSGTSGNEQFF	TGCGCCAGCAGCTCAGGGACCTCAGGGAATGAGCAGTTCTTC
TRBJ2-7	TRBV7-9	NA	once	CASSFFPGVTYEQYF	TGTGCCAGCAGCTTTTTCCCAGGGGTTACCTACGAGCAGTACTTC
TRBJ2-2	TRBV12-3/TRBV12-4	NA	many	CASSLKRANTGELFF	TGTGCCAGCAGTTTGAAACGGGCGAACACCGGGGAGCTGTTTTTT
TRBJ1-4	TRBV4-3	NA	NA	CASSQGRSEKLFF	TGCGCCAGCAGCCAAGGACGATCTGAAAAACTGTTTTTT
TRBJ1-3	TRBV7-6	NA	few	CASSLQLTSGNTIYF	TGTGCCAGCAGCCTACAACTAACCTCTGGAAACACCATATATTTT
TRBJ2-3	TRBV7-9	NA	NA	CASSLVFGQTDTQYF	TGTGCCAGCAGCTTAGTATTTGGACAGACAGATACGCAGTATTTT
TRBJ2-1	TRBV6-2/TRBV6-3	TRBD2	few	CASSKREGLNEQFF	TGTGCCAGTAGTAAGCGGGAGGGGTTGAATGAGCAGTTCTTC
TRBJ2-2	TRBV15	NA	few	CATSRDPGPNTGELFF	TGTGCCACCAGCAGAGACCCGGGACCCAACACCGGGGAGCTGTTTTTT
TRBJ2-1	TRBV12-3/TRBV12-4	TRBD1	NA	CASSWGQGNEQFF	TGTGCCAGCAGTTGGGGACAGGGGAATGAGCAGTTCTTC
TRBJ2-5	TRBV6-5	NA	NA	CASSYSRLVRETQYF	TGTGCCAGCAGTTACTCAAGACTAGTAAGAGAGACCCAGTACTTC
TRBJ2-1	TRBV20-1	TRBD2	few	CSARVMGLAVYNEQFF	TGCAGTGCTAGAGTAATGGGACTAGCGGTCTACAATGAGCAGTTCTTC
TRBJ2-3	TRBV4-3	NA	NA	CASSQDGWTPTFNTDTQYF	TGCGCCAGCAGCCAAGACGGGTGGACACCCACGTTTAACACAGATACGCAGTATTTT
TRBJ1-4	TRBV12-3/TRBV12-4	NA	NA	CASSGGNEKLFF	TGTGCCAGCAGTGGGGGGAATGAAAAACTGTTTTTT